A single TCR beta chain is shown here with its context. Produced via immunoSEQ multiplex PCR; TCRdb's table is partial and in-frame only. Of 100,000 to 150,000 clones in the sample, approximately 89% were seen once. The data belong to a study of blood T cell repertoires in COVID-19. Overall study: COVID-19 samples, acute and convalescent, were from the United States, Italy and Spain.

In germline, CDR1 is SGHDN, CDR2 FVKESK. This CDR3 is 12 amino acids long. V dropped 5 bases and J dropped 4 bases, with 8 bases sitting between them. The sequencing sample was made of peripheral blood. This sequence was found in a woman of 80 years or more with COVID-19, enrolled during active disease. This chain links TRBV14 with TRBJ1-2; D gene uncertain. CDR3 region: CASSVGGYGYTF. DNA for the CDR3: TGTGCCAGCAGCGTGGGAGGCTATGGCTACACCTTC.